This entry lists 14 T cell receptor beta chains sequenced from one sample in a study of T cell responses to AZD1222 COVID-19 vaccine. The data were produced by immunoSEQ multiplex PCR, yet TCRdb's version contains in-frame clones alone and is incomplete. The sample contains approximately 90,000 clones, around 85% of which appear only once. The sample consisted of peripheral blood, taken on day 0 of AZD1222 vaccination. The receptors here all came from an adult in good health.

The genes are TRBV28 and TRBJ2-7; TRBD1 agrees at 8 bases. This CDR3 region has 15 residues. CDR1 and CDR2 (germline): MDHEN, SYDVKM. V shed 4 bases, J shed 5 bases, and the junction held 10 bases outside the gene matches. The DNA of the CDR3 is TGTGCCAGCAGTTATCCCGACAGGGGCAGGGACGAGCAGTACTTC. Amino acids: CASSYPDRGRDEQYF.

The genes are TRBV24-1 and TRBJ2-7; D may be TRBD1 or TRBD2 (5 bases each). CDR1 KGHDR and CDR2 SFDVKD come from the germline V gene. V lost 4 bases to trimming and J lost 5 bases, with 8 bases between them. The CDR3 contains 12 residues. The chain's CDR3 is CATSDRGDEQYF. CDR3 in DNA: TGTGCCACCAGTGACCGAGGGGACGAGCAGTACTTC.

This clone was detected a few times. The J gene is TRBJ2-7, the V gene TRBV12-3 or TRBV12-4; D is perhaps TRBD2 (6 bases). Deletions cut 4 bases from V and 2 bases from J, with 9 bases between. CDR3 length equals 13 residues. CDR3 protein: CASSWGGTYEQYF. The CDR3 DNA sequence: TGTGCCAGCAGTTGGGGAGGAACCTACGAGCAGTACTTC.

CDR3 region: CASSLVGERGYNEQFF. Written as DNA, the CDR3 is TGTGCCAGCAGTTTGGTCGGGGAGCGGGGCTACAATGAGCAGTTCTTC. J is TRBJ2-1 and V is TRBV28; 7 bases are shared with TRBD2. The CDR3 spans 16 residues. J gave up 3 bases and V 3 bases, and 8 bases lay outside the gene matches. Looked up from germline, CDR1 is MDHEN and CDR2 is SYDVKM.

The chain is built from TRBV6-5 and TRBJ2-7, with 10 nucleotides matching TRBD2. Germline CDR1 reads MNHEY; CDR2 reads SVGAGI. The CDR3 length is 14 residues. V lost 7 bases to trimming and J lost 5 bases; unmatched junction nucleotides: 8. The CDR3 bases are TGTGCCAGCATTTCAGCGGGAGGGAGGAACGAGCAGTACTTC. It encodes CASISAGGRNEQYF.

The CDR3 protein is CAWNRGGEREKLFF. The CDR3 coding sequence is TGTGCCTGGAACCGGGGAGGGGAAAGAGAAAAACTGTTTTTT. This chain joins TRBV30 and TRBJ1-4; the D gene is possibly TRBD1 (5 bases). The CDR3 is 14 residues long. The V end was cut by 4 bases, the J end by 8 bases, with 17 bases between. Germline values: CDR1 GTSNPN, CDR2 SVGIG (reference sequence).

The rearrangement uses TRBV28 and TRBJ2-7, with D uncertain. V was pared by 5 bases and J by 9 bases, with 11 bases between. This CDR3 spans 11 amino acids. Germline CDR1 is MDHEN and CDR2 is SYDVKM. The CDR3 loop reads CASSPRQGQYF. The CDR3 region has the DNA TGTGCCAGCAGTCCGCGCCAAGGGCAGTACTTC.

Details on this clone: Distinct nucleotide sequences in the sample also encode this CDR3. This chain joins TRBV18 and TRBJ1-1; possible D gene TRBD1, 6 bases. V lost 1 base to trimming and J lost 2 bases, with 8 bases between them. This CDR3 comprises 14 residues. Germline CDR1 reads KGHSH; CDR2 reads LQKENI. The CDR3 nucleotides are TGTGCCAGCTCACCACGGACAGCAAACACTGAAGCTTTCTTT. It is translated as CASSPRTANTEAFF.

This clone was recorded a few times. CDR3 in DNA: TGTGCCAGCAGCCTCGATGCGGGAGAAGGTCAGCCCCAGCATTTT. Encoded protein: CASSLDAGEGQPQHF. This rearrangement joins TRBV3-1 (or the pseudogene TRBV3-2) to TRBJ1-5, with unresolved D. Germline V gene data show CDR1 as LGHDT and CDR2 as YNNKEL (reference sequence). The V end was cut by 4 bases, the J end by 6 bases, with 16 bases between. This CDR3 is built from 15 residues.

The rearrangement links TRBV3-1 (or the pseudogene TRBV3-2) to TRBJ2-7; 7 nucleotides align to TRBD1. The CDR3 has 14 amino acids. CDR1 and CDR2 from the germline V gene are LGHDT and YNNKEL (reference sequence). Trimming cost V 4 bases and J 2 bases; bases outside gene matches: 5. CDR3 DNA sequence: TGTGCCAGCAGCCCCGTACAGGGGACCTACGAGCAGTACTTC. Translation gives CASSPVQGTYEQYF.

The chain combines TRBV11-3 with TRBJ2-3, with 11 bases aligning to TRBD1. CDR1 and CDR2 (germline): SGHNT, YENEEA. Trimming cost V 3 bases and J 4 bases; bases outside gene matches: 6. The CDR3 covers 16 residues. The CDR3 here is CASSFSGTGGADTQYF. CDR3 DNA sequence: TGTGCCAGCAGCTTTTCCGGGACAGGGGGAGCAGATACGCAGTATTTT.

The chain links TRBV28 to TRBJ1-4; possible D gene TRBD1, 5 bases. CDR3 length: 14 amino acids. Germline loops: CDR1 MDHEN, CDR2 SYDVKM. Between the trimmed V and J ends, which lost 0 bases and 8 bases, there was a span of 10 bases. The CDR3 sequence: CASSLWGEVEKLFF. The CDR3 bases are TGTGCCAGCAGTTTATGGGGGGAGGTAGAAAAACTGTTTTTT.

Note on this clone: A read error may produce the germline difference seen at one junction end. The CDR3 spells CASNLQGNTGELFF. The CDR3 nucleotides read TGTGCCAGCAACTTGCAGGGTAACACCGGGGAGCTGTTTTTT. The chain has TRBV5-4 and TRBJ2-2; perhaps TRBD1 as D (5 bases). The germline V gene encodes CDR1 SGHNT and CDR2 YYREEE (reference sequence). The CDR3 is made up of 14 amino acids.

The chain employs TRBV29-1 and TRBJ2-5; 11 bases fit TRBD1. J was trimmed by 7 bases and V by 6 bases; bases with no gene match: 7. This CDR3 has 13 residues. Germline V gives CDR1 SQVTM, CDR2 ANQGSEA. The CDR3 region is CSVRGQGEGTQYF. The CDR3 nucleotides read TGCAGCGTCCGGGGACAGGGGGAAGGGACCCAGTACTTC.